This T cell receptor beta chain is from a study of CD8 T cells in ankylosing spondylitis listed by TCRdb under 2017. At the level of the whole study: T cell receptor beta repertoires were profiled in healthy donors and ankylosing spondylitis patients so that disease-linked TCR variants could be found. The whole study cohort included some 100 healthy donors and around 24 ankylosing spondylitis patients. Samples of peripheral blood were taken, and for ankylosing spondylitis patients, synovial fluid was collected as well. The research as a whole found: The disease-linked clones were reported to be significantly enriched in matched synovial fluid samples from ankylosing spondylitis patients. A CD8+ phenotype was shown by the disease-linked clones, which were found at relatively low frequencies in peripheral blood. Some TCR beta motif variants had previously been reported in synovial fluid and blood of reactive arthritis patients, which suggested common disease-initiation mechanisms. A TCR beta motif of several highly homologous amino acid variants appeared characteristic of blood from ankylosing spondylitis patients.

From the germline V gene, CDR1 is SGHRS and CDR2 is YFSETQ. V is reduced by 2 bases and J by 5 bases, leaving a spacing of 10 bases between them. The CDR3 holds 14 amino acids from the cysteine to the phenylalanine. Only the CDR3 DNA stays, 42 bases, in frame from base 1. Data came from an Illumina HiSeq 2500. Quantitative 5'-RACE with molecular barcodes was used to prepare TCR beta libraries. Per the source publication's procedure: A new computational method based on a probabilistic model of VDJ rearrangement was used to identify disease-linked TCR variants. The raw public reads went through TCRdb reprocessing: fastp at Q25, MiXCR clone calling, in-frame beta chains kept. Every CDR3 protein is listed once, alongside the most common genes and DNA of its rows. The V and J calls were not made by the authors but by TCRdb's processing. For this sample there are about 450,000 distinct CDR3 sequences; 26% appear just once. Roughly 1% of the sample is held by the ten biggest clonotypes.

This clonotype has only a few counts. Its antigen target is currently unknown. No much larger clonotype is one base removed from it; base qualities were not supplied. The source of this sequence is a male donor with ankylosing spondylitis. The sequence joins TRBV5-1 to TRBJ2-2; a tentative D call is TRBD2 (6 bases match). Source material: blood, either unsorted or a sorted T cell fraction (not recorded which). The DNA is TGCGCCAGCAGCTTCTTTGCGGGAACCGGGGAGCTGTTTTTT. Translated, it reads CASSFFAGTGELFF.